This T cell receptor (beta chain) was recorded in a study of cytomegalovirus exposure and HLA in healthy donors (dated by TCRdb to between 2016 and 2019). Background for the entire study: In an earlier analysis of some 550 of the donors, 276 Gb of sequence data and 120 million or so unique TCR beta sequences from about 179 million T cells were reported. All discovery cohort repertoires had been generated using a single sequencing platform. The T cell repertoires of several hundred subjects were profiled by immunosequencing and related to cytomegalovirus serostatus. An earlier analysis of approximately 500 of the donors applied high-throughput TCR beta sequencing to assess whether each TCR beta V gene segment acted as functional or pseudogenic. Because of strong linkage in the cohort, roughly five DR-DQ haplotypes were treated as single units for association and clustering. On average, roughly 240,000 unique TCR beta nucleotide sequences were sequenced per donor among about 400 genotyped donors of the cohort, with 15% to 20% of those sequences being non-productive. Of the approximately 370 genotyped donors, 81% were placed in the genetic ancestry cluster associated with self-reported Caucasian donors. Donor age, sex, ethnicity and CMV serostatus were compiled alongside the repertoire data. Rather than using new phenotypic data, the later analysis identified candidate immune exposures from TCR beta sequences and from how often those sequences occurred across donors. To study patterns of TCR occurrence, a later analysis re-analyzed previously published TCR beta repertoires from under 750 donors and added high-resolution HLA genotyping. An early release that covered 640 HLA-typed donors contained about 300 gigabases of sequencing data and tens of millions of unique TCR sequences. The number of donors typed differed by locus, with about 629-640 for A, B, C, DRB1 and DQB1, roughly 520 for DQA1, about 610 for DPA1, and some 440 for DPB1. Genome-wide SNP genotypes for about 55% of the roughly 670 donors were used in a later genetic analysis, which treated that subset as a discovery cohort. A separate validation cohort of roughly 120 different subjects was used in addition to the roughly 620-subject first cohort. The study aimed to test whether signatures of past pathogen exposure could be identified by cataloging public T cell receptors. Both class I and class II loci were covered by HLA typing, at four-digit resolution. To predict cytomegalovirus infection status, the study combined high-throughput TCR immunosequencing, statistical association of individual TCRs with disease status, and machine learning. Study-wide findings and limitations: A later genetic analysis reported fewer N-insertions in productive TCRs among donors in an Asian-associated ancestry cluster than the roughly 700-donor mean. Sequencing depth was assumed to be roughly uniform across donors in the presence/absence analyses, though that assumption may not hold. In a later analysis, most CMV-associated TCR beta chains were found to appear HLA-restricted, with HLA associations seemingly driven largely by CMV exposure. According to a later analysis, TCR association rates differed among HLA loci, with DRB1 alleles showing the most associated TCRs and HLA-C alleles showing the fewest. Cytomegalovirus status was reported to be diagnosed by the classifier with high specificity and sensitivity in both the original and validation cohorts. A cluster of highly shared sequence variants was judged likely to represent a technical artifact of the sequencing pipeline. The authors suggested that the approach could potentially be generalized to other disease states and immunological phenotypes. A later analysis associated some 17,000 TCR beta sequences with specific HLA alleles at a false discovery rate of 0.05. A later analysis reported that several top co-occurrence clusters appeared linked to parvovirus B19, influenza, CMV and Epstein-Barr virus. In vitro tests confirmed that a few of the cytomegalovirus-associated TCR beta chains recognize cytomegalovirus antigens. An earlier analysis of several hundred of the donors showed that most TCR beta V segments appeared in productive rearrangements either about 87% or about 30% of the time, which broadly matched IMGT annotations. A total of around 150 TCR beta chains were listed by the study as associated with cytomegalovirus. A further reported finding was that TCR beta sequences accurately predicted the HLA-A and HLA-B alleles for most subjects in the first cohort. In a later analysis, HLA-associated TCR beta chains showed more clonal expansion and lower generation probabilities than non-associated chains that were equally common. In this cohort, only TCR beta chains were sequenced, and detectable features were limited by the absence of alpha or paired-chain data. Some IMGT-functional V segments, including TRBV6-2 and TRBV6-3, could not be distinguished by the 87-base-pair reads and were therefore excluded. In a later genetic analysis, a missense DCLRE1C variant was associated with V-gene and J-gene trimming of TCR beta chains, and the association was replicated in an independent cohort. CMV serostatus was the only immune exposure information available for the cohort. Most TCR sequences were observed very rarely across donors, whereas some public TCRs were present in many individuals. Because HLA typing was unavailable for some donors at each locus, only the typed subset was used in association tests. Because counts were too low, roughly 17 rarely observed V segments, including chromosome 9 orphons, were left out of the earlier analysis of approximately 580 of the donors. Correlated functional status among segregating V segments might reflect linkage disequilibrium, but an unknown experimental factor could not be ruled out. Strong co-occurrence of HLA alleles, especially DR and DQ, made assigning TCR associations to individual alleles difficult.

Library method: the immunoSEQ multiplex PCR assay. A mixture of 60 forward primers for TCR Vbeta segments and 13 reverse primers for TCR Jbeta segments was used in the multiplex PCR. Amplification of the CDR3 region of rearranged TCR beta genes was performed with a multiplex PCR assay on genomic DNA. Amplified TCR beta libraries were sequenced as 87-base-pair reads on the Illumina HiSeq System. The authors processed their data as follows. A later analysis counted tens of millions of unique TCR beta chains across the approximately 700 repertoires, and about 10 million of these chains were shared by at least two donors. To remove PCR and sequencing errors, raw reads were error-corrected and collapsed into unique sequences using a nearest-neighbor algorithm that merged closely related sequences. Alignment of CDR3 sequences to IMGT reference sequences was used to assign V, D and J gene segments. Each retained sequence needed at least a six-nucleotide match to both a V gene segment and a J gene segment. A rearrangement counted as productive if the CDR3 had no stop codons and remained in frame with V and J, and every other rearrangement counted as non-productive. CDR3 was defined according to IMGT convention as the region running from the second conserved V-encoded cysteine to the conserved J-encoded phenylalanine. In an earlier analysis of roughly 610 of the donors, sequences lacking an unambiguous match to a single V gene segment were excluded. An earlier analysis of roughly 590 of the donors called V segments functional above 56.7% productive rearrangements and segregating when the between-donor standard deviation exceeded 5%. A statistical classification framework was built to diagnose cytomegalovirus status from the catalog of TCR beta chain sequences. In a later analysis, TCR nucleotide sequences were compared against IMGT/GENE-DB human TR gene sequences so that V and J genes could be assigned. The TCRdist pipeline was used in a later analysis to assign CDR3 sequences and most-parsimonious VDJ recombination scenarios. In a later analysis, every TCR beta chain was defined by the combination of its CDR3 amino acid sequence and its V-gene family, and reads without a unique V-gene family were dropped. In a later analysis, 550 to 650 highly shared, low-generation-probability nucleotide sequences were removed to address suspected cross-contamination and a sequencing artifact. For each public chain, a later analysis derived a clonal expansion index from normalized ranks of inferred template counts within each repertoire. Generation probabilities in a later analysis came from a VDJ recombination model fitted to out-of-frame rearrangements, and those results were checked against IGoR. In a later analysis, hypergeometric tests were used to score TCR-TCR, TCR-HLA and TCR-CMV co-occurrence, with a repertoire-size bias correction applied to TCR pairs. False discovery rates were estimated in a later analysis by permuting HLA or CMV assignments 20 times. A later analysis grouped co-occurring TCRs with DBSCAN, adding TCRdist sequence similarity when clustering within HLA-allele-positive subsets. Repertoires with fewer than 30,000 or more than 120,000 public chains were left out of co-occurrence clustering, as were five repertoires with anomalous nucleotide sharing. TCRdb took this table from immuneACCESS and kept in-frame rearrangements with V and J called. Such tables lack part of the clones; where checked against another copy, unresolved V genes explain under half of the gap, and the rest is unexplained. Clonal size and the V and J genes are those of that table, whereas D and trimming came from the DNA. Within this sample are about 200,000 clones, with roughly 90% of them counted one time only. The ten largest make up about 1.1% of the sample.

This clone came up a few times. Its antigen specificity is not known. No much larger clone is present one base from it, and per-base qualities are unavailable. Looking up the germline V gene yields CDR1 SGHDN and CDR2 FVKESK. V is reduced by 4 bases and J by 4 bases, leaving a spacing of 16 bases between them. The CDR3 holds 15 amino acids from the cysteine to the phenylalanine. Of all the DNA, just the CDR3 is kept, 45 bases in frame from base 1. In total, about 650 healthy bone marrow donors made up the cohort. At the time of sampling, every cohort member was nominally healthy, though immune exposures that went unrecorded were likely present. The donor tested CMV seronegative and was one of the 352 seronegative cohort members. A peripheral blood sample was collected from each donor, and TCR beta sequencing was performed on peripheral blood mononuclear cells. The Qiagen DNeasy Blood Extraction Kit was used to extract genomic DNA from the blood cell samples.

The sequenced sample consisted of PBMCs. The V and J segments used are TRBV14 and TRBJ1-1; tentative D gene TRBD1, with 6 bases matching. The TCR comes from a boy younger than 10 in good health and CMV-seronegative. The CDR3 protein is CASSPTLRDTTEAFF. In nucleotide form, the sequence is TGTGCCAGCAGCCCGACCCTACGGGACACCACTGAAGCTTTCTTT.